This passage covers 31 T cell receptor beta chains from one sample sequenced in a study of molecular identifiers for immune sequencing clone quantification. TCRdb re-analysed the PCR reads in MiXCR, keeping a single row per CDR3 protein. The sample includes around 470,000 distinct CDR3 sequences, 20% to 25% of them seen just once. Material: naive CD8+ T cells from blood, with Jurkat cell RNA spiked in. Subset defined: FACS-sorted CD8+CD4-CCR7+CD45RA+ naive T cells. These receptors were collected from a human donor in good health. Some libraries in this study had Jurkat cell RNA spiked in.

The J gene is TRBJ1-1, the V gene TRBV2, with D unclear. V was clipped by 7 bases and J by 0 bases, with 12 bases between them. CDR1 is SNHLY, CDR2 FYNNEI, per germline. There are 14 residues in the CDR3. In nucleotides, the CDR3 is TGTGCCAGCAAGGCTGAGATCATGAACACTGAAGCTTTCTTT. It specifies CASKAEIMNTEAFF.

The gene calls are TRBV5-1 and TRBJ1-2; no firm D call. This CDR3 comprises 13 residues. CDR1 and CDR2 (germline): SGHRS, YFSETQ. Trimming removed 3 bases from V and 1 base from J, with 7 bases in between. The CDR3 nucleotides are TGCGCCAGCAGCTGGGGTAATAACTATGGCTACACCTTC. This translates into CASSWGNNYGYTF.

The sample holds a few counts of this clonotype. The chain joins TRBV10-3 to TRBJ2-1, with a weak D call TRBD1 (7 bases). The V end was cut by 0 bases, the J end by 5 bases, with 11 bases between. The CDR3 consists of 15 residues. Germline V gene sequence: CDR1 ENHRY, CDR2 SYGVKD. The CDR3 sequence: CAISESAGQNNEQFF. CDR3 nucleotide sequence: TGTGCCATCAGTGAGTCGGCGGGACAGAACAATGAGCAGTTCTTC.

In its sample, this clonotype was seen once. A read error is possible here, since a much larger clone lies one base away. This sequence joins TRBV28 and TRBJ1-5; the D is unclear. Germline CDR1 and CDR2: MDHEN and SYDVKM. The CDR3 is made up of 13 amino acids. CDR3 in amino acids: CASRYTENQLQHF. The CDR3 DNA reads as TGTGCCAGCAGATATACAGAAAATCAGCTCCAGCATTTT. Complete variable domain (other parts from reference TRBV28 and TRBJ1-5): DVKVTQSSRYLVKRTGEKVFLECVQDMDHENMFWYRQDPGLGLRLIYFSYDVKMKEKGDIPEGYSVSREKKERFSLILESASTNQTSMYLCASRYTENQLQHFGDGTRLSIL.

Many counts were recorded for this clonotype. The V gene is TRBV2, the J gene TRBJ2-3; 7 bases match TRBD1. J lost 1 base, V lost 5 bases, and 3 bases had no gene match. The CDR3 length is 14 residues. The V gene's germline CDR1 is SNHLY and CDR2 FYNNEI. The DNA of the CDR3 is TGTGCCAGCAGTAAGACAGGGCGCACAGATACGCAGTATTTT. It specifies CASSKTGRTDTQYF. Filled out from reference TRBV2 and TRBJ2-3, the complete variable domain reads EPEVTQTPSHQVTQMGQEVILRCVPISNHLYFYWYRQILGQKVEFLVSFYNNEISEKSEIFDDQFSVERPDGSNFTLKIRSTKLEDSAMYFCASSKTGRTDTQYFGPGTRLTVL.

This clonotype was observed a few times. The chain links TRBV20-1 to TRBJ1-1, with 7 bases fitting TRBD1. V was clipped by 3 bases and J by 0 bases; unmatched bases: 7. CDR1 is DFQATT and CDR2 is SNEGSKA in the germline V gene (reference sequence). The CDR3 runs to 15 residues. CDR3 sequence (DNA): TGCAGTGCTAGTGGGACAGACATGATGAACACTGAAGCTTTCTTT. Amino acids: CSASGTDMMNTEAFF.

On this clonotype itself: A read error may explain this, as a much larger clone is one base away. V usage is TRBV12-3 or TRBV12-4 and J usage is TRBJ2-7; tentatively, D is TRBD2 (6 bases). CDR3 length: 14 amino acids. Written as DNA, the CDR3 is TGTGCCAGCAGCCGGGGACTGCACTCCTACGAGCAGCACTTC. Translating it yields CASSRGLHSYEQHF.

Ten or more counts support this clonotype. This chain joins TRBV29-1 and TRBJ1-5; 8 nucleotides align to TRBD1. The CDR3 covers 14 residues. CDR1 is SQVTM, CDR2 ANQGSEA, per germline. Trimming at V came to 7 bases and at J to 0 bases, leaving 5 bases not matched to a gene. The CDR3 loop reads CSGATGDSNQPQHF. CDR3 nucleotide sequence: TGCAGCGGAGCGACAGGGGATAGCAATCAGCCCCAGCATTTT.

This clonotype has just a few counts. The rearrangement joins TRBV9 to TRBJ1-3; 8 positions match TRBD1. CDR3 length equals 15 residues. Losses at the gene ends were 1 base for V and 3 bases for J; bases not matched to a gene: 3. Per the germline V gene, CDR1 is SGDLS and CDR2 is YYNGEE. The CDR3 protein is CASSVSRGRGNTIYF. In DNA form, the CDR3 reads TGTGCCAGCAGCGTATCCAGGGGGCGTGGAAACACCATATATTTT.

Points on this clonotype: This may come from a read error, since a much larger clone is one base off. The rearrangement uses TRBV30 and TRBJ2-3, with 9 bases fitting TRBD1. Germline-derived CDR1 and CDR2 are GTSNPN and SVGIG (reference sequence). The ends lost 2 bases at V and 4 bases at J; junction bases unmatched: 7. This CDR3 region has 15 residues. The CDR3 is CAWSPTGGHADTQYF. The CDR3, as DNA: TGTGCCTGGAGTCCCACAGGGGGCCACGCAGATACGCAGTATTTT.

In this sample, this clonotype turned up many times. This sequence joins TRBV29-1 and TRBJ1-1, with D possibly matching TRBD1 (5 bases). CDR1 and CDR2 from the germline V gene are SQVTM and ANQGSEA. The CDR3 runs to 13 residues. The V gene lost 7 bases and the J gene lost 4 bases, with 16 bases spanning the gap. The CDR3 here is CSAMDGGATEAFF. CDR3 bases: TGCAGCGCAATGGACGGCGGGGCCACTGAAGCTTTCTTT.

This clonotype has only a few counts. The chain recombines TRBV6-2 or TRBV6-3 with TRBJ2-1; D is tentatively TRBD1 or TRBD2 (5 bases each). Germline V gene data show CDR1 as MNHEY and CDR2 as SVGEGT. The V end was cut by 7 bases, the J end by 2 bases, with 12 bases between. The CDR3 runs 14 residues. The CDR3, as DNA: TGTGCCAGCACCCCGGGACCAACCTACAATGAGCAGTTCTTC. It codes for CASTPGPTYNEQFF.

The V call is TRBV4-3, the J call TRBJ1-3; D remains ambiguous. The germline V and J ends were trimmed by 0 bases and 0 bases, with 9 bases remaining between them. Germline CDR1 is LGHNA and CDR2 is YSLEER. This CDR3 spans 16 amino acids. The CDR3 coding sequence is TGCGCCAGCAGCCAAGACGGTCGGGGCTCTGGAAACACCATATATTTT. This codes for CASSQDGRGSGNTIYF.

The chain is built from TRBV20-1 and TRBJ2-2; TRBD2 matches 8 bases. The CDR3 is 16 residues long. Germline CDR1 and CDR2: DFQATT and SNEGSKA (reference sequence). V dropped 5 bases and J dropped 0; count of bases not matched to a gene: 8. CDR3 nucleotides: TGCAGTGCTTATCCCCTGACTAGCGCGAACACCGGGGAGCTGTTTTTT. Its translation is CSAYPLTSANTGELFF.

Remarks on this clonotype: One base away lies a much larger clone, so this may be a sequencing read error. The CDR3 sequence is CGVLSWRGEQYF. CDR3 DNA sequence: TGCGGCGTTTTGTCCTGGCGGGGGGAGCAGTACTTC. The chain carries TRBV29-1 and TRBJ2-7, with 7 bases matching TRBD2. In germline, CDR1 is SQVTM, CDR2 ANQGSEA. The CDR3 covers 12 residues.

There are a few counts of this clonotype. The chain links TRBV2 to TRBJ2-7; 8 bases line up with TRBD2. In germline, CDR1 is SNHLY, CDR2 FYNNEI. The CDR3 contains 14 residues. Trimming removed 6 bases from V and 3 bases from J; junction bases left unmatched: 7. The CDR3 here is CASSEPGGHYEQYF. The CDR3 region has the DNA TGTGCCAGCAGCGAACCGGGAGGGCACTACGAGCAGTACTTC.

In its sample, this clonotype was seen a few times. The chain has TRBV7-9 and TRBJ2-1; 9 bases match TRBD2. After removal of 5 bases from V and 9 bases from J, the junction contained 8 bases not matched to a gene. This CDR3 is built from 14 residues. Germline V gene data show CDR1 as SEHNR and CDR2 as FQNEAQ (reference sequence). The CDR3 DNA reads TGTGCCAGCAGCCCGCGGACTAGCGAGGCTGAGCAGTTCTTC. Amino acids: CASSPRTSEAEQFF.

Comment on this clonotype: A junction boundary mismatches the germline segment, possibly from a read error. The chain joins TRBV4-3 to TRBJ2-4, with D possibly being TRBD1 (6 bases). The CDR3 length is 18 residues. The germline CDR1 and CDR2 sequences are LGHNA and YSLEER. The CDR3 is CASSQDPVGGEAKNIRYF. The CDR3 DNA is TGCGCCAGCAGCCAAGATCCGGTAGGGGGTGAGGCCAAAAACATTCGGTACTTC.

Ten or more counts support this clonotype. The chain recombines TRBV13 with TRBJ2-7, with 7 bases that match TRBD2. The CDR3 has 14 residues. V shed 5 bases and J 6 bases; nucleotides not matched to a gene: 10. Germline V lookup: CDR1 PRHDT, CDR2 FYEKMQ (reference sequence). DNA of the CDR3: TGTGCCAGCAGCCCATGGACTAGGCGGACCGAGCAGTACTTC. This sequence encodes CASSPWTRRTEQYF.

This clonotype turned up a few times. The rearrangement links TRBV19 to TRBJ2-1; tentatively, D is TRBD2 (6 bases). The germline CDR1 and CDR2 sequences are LNHDA and SQIVND (reference sequence). V was clipped by 7 bases and J by 4 bases, with 14 bases between them. This CDR3 region has 14 residues. The CDR3 DNA reads TGTGCCAGTACTAGTGCCCGGGGGTACAATGAGCAGTTCTTC. Its translation is CASTSARGYNEQFF.

This clonotype was detected once. This may be a read error: a much more frequent sequence differs by one nucleotide. The chain uses TRBV5-6 and TRBJ1-1; D is possibly TRBD1 (5 bases). CDR1 is SGHDT, CDR2 YYEEEE, per germline. The CDR3 is made up of 15 amino acids. CDR3 amino acids: CASGLIEGLHTEAFF. CDR3 nucleotide sequence: TGTGCCAGCGGCTTGATTGAGGGGCTGCACACTGAAGCTTTCTTT.

This clonotype was seen only a few times. The chain carries TRBV20-1 and TRBJ2-5; the match to TRBD2 covers 8 bases. The junction had 2 bases not matched to a gene; V was cut back by 6 bases and J by 5 bases. In germline, CDR1 is DFQATT, CDR2 SNEGSKA (reference sequence). This CDR3 region has 11 residues. In DNA form, the CDR3 reads TGCAGTGCGCGGGAGGTGGAGACCCAGTACTTC. It specifies CSAREVETQYF.

This clonotype was found a few times. This chain uses TRBV7-6 with TRBJ1-5, with D maybe TRBD1 (5 bases). The V gene's germline CDR1 is SGHVS and CDR2 FNYEAQ. Trimming shortened V by 1 base and J by 5 bases, and 12 bases separated the two germline ends. The CDR3 is 15 residues long. This chain's CDR3 is CASSLDWGGDQPQHF. The CDR3 DNA reads as TGTGCCAGCAGCTTAGACTGGGGCGGCGATCAGCCCCAGCATTTT.

The chain couples TRBV12-3 or TRBV12-4 to TRBJ2-7, with no clear D. This CDR3 is built from 13 residues. Trimming shortened V by 8 bases and J by 0 bases, and 11 bases separated the two germline ends. The CDR3 spells CASGKISSYEQYF. The CDR3 region has the DNA TGTGCCAGCGGGAAGATTTCCTCCTACGAGCAGTACTTC.

J is TRBJ2-7 and V is TRBV6-1; unclear D gene. V was pared by 1 base and J by 6 bases, with 4 bases between. Germline CDR1 is MNHNS and CDR2 is SASEGT. The CDR3 consists of 11 residues. CDR3 in amino acids: CASSEVSEQYF. Here the CDR3 DNA reads TGTGCCAGCAGTGAAGTTAGCGAGCAGTACTTC.

This clonotype occurred many times. The gene calls are TRBV7-2 and TRBJ1-5; D is undetermined. Germline V gene sequence: CDR1 SGHTA, CDR2 FQGNSA. The CDR3 is 16 amino acids. The ends were cut back, 0 bases at V and 4 bases at J, with 13 bases in the middle. In nucleotides, the CDR3 is TGTGCCAGCAGCTTAGCTTACAGTTTAGCGAATCAGCCCCAGCATTTT. Its translation is CASSLAYSLANQPQHF.

This chain links TRBV6-1 with TRBJ1-1; maybe TRBD1 (6 bases). The CDR3 is 15 amino acids. Germline-derived CDR1 and CDR2 are MNHNS and SASEGT. The ends were cut back, 7 bases at V and 2 bases at J, with 17 bases in the middle. The CDR3 region has the DNA TGTGCCAGCACCCTAGGGGGGGGGCGCAACACTGAAGCTTTCTTT. Residues: CASTLGGGRNTEAFF.

This clonotype was counted between two and nine times. The chain couples TRBV3-1 to TRBJ1-2; D gene ambiguous. V was cut by 3 bases and J by 6 bases, with 17 bases left in between. Germline CDR1 and CDR2: LGHDT and YNNKEL (reference sequence). The length of the CDR3 is 15 residues. The CDR3: CASSHALRAIDGYTF. The CDR3, as DNA: TGTGCCAGCAGCCATGCTCTTAGAGCGATCGATGGCTACACCTTC.

With regard to this clonotype: Just one base apart from a much larger clone, this may be a read error. The CDR3 coding sequence is TGTGCCAGCAGTCGGACTGGCGGCTTCCAAGAGACCCAGTACTTC. Its translation: CASSRTGGFQETQYF. The chain is built from TRBV6-5 and TRBJ2-5; perhaps TRBD2 as D (5 bases). Trimming stripped 5 bases from V and 1 base from J, with 14 bases between. Germline V gives CDR1 MNHEY, CDR2 SVGAGI. The CDR3 is 15 amino acids.

This clonotype was counted many times. This chain uses TRBV7-9 with TRBJ2-3; D unclear. The length of the CDR3 is 13 residues. Germline CDR1 and CDR2: SEHNR and FQNEAQ (reference sequence). The V end lost 5 bases, the J end lost 0 bases, and 6 bases lay between the germline ends. CDR3 loop: CASSPPSTDTQYF. DNA of the CDR3: TGTGCCAGCAGCCCACCTAGCACAGATACGCAGTATTTT.

This clonotype was recorded at least ten times. The genes are TRBV30 and TRBJ2-1; D possibly corresponds to TRBD2 (5 bases). V was trimmed by 5 bases and J by 15 bases, leaving 8 bases between them. The V gene's germline CDR1 is GTSNPN and CDR2 SVGIG (reference sequence). The CDR3 runs 8 residues. Written as DNA, the CDR3 is TGTGCCTGGGAGGGCCGGTTCTTC. It encodes CAWEGRFF.